What follows are 30 T cell receptor beta chains derived from one specimen sequenced in a study of blood T cell repertoires in COVID-19. This table comes from immunoSEQ multiplex PCR, and its TCRdb copy is limited to in-frame clones, with some not included. Of roughly 120,000 clones in the sample, around nine tenths were seen once. The material sequenced was peripheral blood. All receptors derive from a human donor in a cohort sampled during active COVID-19.

This sequence joins TRBV5-1 and TRBJ1-4, with D perhaps TRBD1 (5 bases). Trimming removed 4 bases at V and 5 bases at J, with 12 bases between. The germline V gene has CDR1 SGHRS and CDR2 YFSETQ. CDR3 length: 14 amino acids. In DNA form, the CDR3 reads TGCGCCAGCAGCCTGCGACAGACGAATGAAAAACTGTTTTTT. This gives the protein CASSLRQTNEKLFF. Supplemented by reference TRBV5-1 and TRBJ1-4, the full variable domain reads KAGVTQTPRYLIKTRGQQVTLSCSPISGHRSVSWYQQTPGQGLQFLFEYFSETQRNKGNFPGRFSGRQFSNSRSEMNVSTLELGDSALYLCASSLRQTNEKLFFGSGTQLSVL.

This clone came up once. One end of the junction fails to match germline, which may point to a read error. J is TRBJ2-1 and V is TRBV3-1 (or the pseudogene TRBV3-2), with D hard to call. Germline assignment: CDR1 LGHDT and CDR2 YNNKEL (reference sequence). CDR3 size: 13 residues. CDR3 protein: CASSQDSTAELFF. The DNA for the CDR3 is TGTGCCAGCAGCCAAGATTCAACAGCCGAGCTGTTCTTC.

The V and J genes are TRBV18 and TRBJ1-3; perhaps TRBD1 as D (6 bases). Trimming took 6 bases from V and 0 from J, leaving 12 bases between them. This CDR3 has 15 amino acids. CDR1 and CDR2 from the germline V gene are KGHSH and LQKENI. The CDR3 nucleotides read TGTGCCAGCTCGCTGGACAGATCCTCTGGAAACACCATATATTTT. Translating it yields CASSLDRSSGNTIYF.

V usage is TRBV10-3 and J usage is TRBJ2-3; TRBD2 aligns across 9 bases. Per germline, CDR1 ENHRY and CDR2 SYGVKD. The CDR3 is 16 residues long. The V segment lost 3 bases and the J segment 0 bases; nucleotides outside the gene matches: 4. The CDR3 DNA reads as TGTGCCATCAGTGAAGCGCTAGCGGGGAGCACAGATACGCAGTATTTT. It codes for CAISEALAGSTDTQYF.

The CDR3 nucleotides are TGTGCCAGTAGTAAACAGGGGTACCAGCCCCAGCATTTT. Protein sequence: CASSKQGYQPQHF. The J gene is TRBJ1-5, the V gene TRBV19, with 7 bases matching TRBD1. Germline V CDR1 and CDR2: LNHDA, SQIVND (reference sequence). The CDR3 is 13 residues long. J lost 7 bases, V lost 4 bases, and 4 bases had no gene match.

The chain has TRBV6-8 and TRBJ2-1; the D is unclear. Germline CDR1 and CDR2: MNHGY and SAAAGT. The CDR3 runs 11 residues. V dropped 11 bases and J dropped 0 bases, with 5 bases sitting between them. CDR3 loop: CAEDSYNEQFF. DNA for the CDR3: TGTGCCGAGGACTCCTACAATGAGCAGTTCTTC.

The rearrangement uses TRBV5-1 and TRBJ2-1; 16 bases are a match to TRBD2. Germline V gene lookup returns CDR1 SGHRS and CDR2 YFSETQ. The CDR3 has 17 residues. V lost 2 bases to trimming and J lost 8 bases; unmatched junction nucleotides: 7. The CDR3 DNA is TGCGCCAGCAGCTTCGGGACTAGCGGGAGGGCCGCCTATGAGCAGTTCTTC. Protein product: CASSFGTSGRAAYEQFF.

This clone has just one count. Other DNA sequences in this specimen translate into the identical CDR3. The chain employs TRBV18 and TRBJ2-7; 7 bases align to TRBD1. The length of the CDR3 is 13 residues. Germline V lookup: CDR1 KGHSH, CDR2 LQKENI. V was clipped by 2 bases and J by 2 bases; unmatched bases: 0. In DNA form, the CDR3 reads TGTGCCAGCTCACCAACAGGGGCCTACGAGCAGTACTTC. It translates to CASSPTGAYEQYF.

The CDR3 reads CATLPDRRATNEKLFF. Written as DNA, the CDR3 is TGTGCCACCCTCCCCGACAGGAGAGCAACTAATGAAAAACTGTTTTTT. The chain uses TRBV19 and TRBJ1-4; D is perhaps TRBD1 (6 bases). The CDR3 spans 16 residues. The germline V gene encodes CDR1 LNHDA and CDR2 SQIVND (reference sequence). Trimming stripped 10 bases from V and 0 bases from J, with 18 bases between.

The CDR3 nucleotides are TGTGCCAGCAGCCCGGGATTCGAAGCTTTCTTT. This encodes CASSPGFEAFF. The chain recombines TRBV5-5 with TRBJ1-1; no reliable D call. The CDR3 runs to 11 residues. Trimming pared 4 bases from V and 8 bases from J, leaving 9 bases between. CDR1 and CDR2 from the germline V gene are SGHKS and YYEKEE (reference sequence).

This chain connects TRBV19 to TRBJ1-3, with a weak D call TRBD1 (5 bases). With 5 bases removed from V and 2 bases from J, the gap between germline ends came to 16 bases. The germline gives CDR1 LNHDA, CDR2 SQIVND (reference sequence). CDR3 length equals 16 residues. The CDR3: CASSGPRTRTGNTIYF. Here the CDR3 DNA reads TGTGCCAGTAGTGGGCCCAGGACACGTACTGGAAACACCATATATTTT.

The chain has TRBV5-4 and TRBJ1-2; the match to TRBD1 covers 10 bases. In germline, CDR1 is SGHNT, CDR2 YYREEE (reference sequence). V shed 5 bases and J 7 bases; nucleotides not matched to a gene: 8. The CDR3 has 14 amino acids. The CDR3 DNA sequence: TGTGCCAGCAGTCCAGAGACAGGGGGCATTGGCTACACCTTC. This codes for CASSPETGGIGYTF.

The V call is TRBV5-1, the J call TRBJ2-2; D unresolved. CDR1 is SGHRS and CDR2 is YFSETQ in the germline V gene. V lost 4 bases and J 7 bases, leaving 14 bases between the germline ends. The CDR3 is 14 amino acids. CDR3 sequence reads: CASSVENTLGELFF. CDR3 in DNA: TGCGCCAGCAGCGTGGAGAACACGCTCGGGGAGCTGTTTTTT.

This chain connects TRBV25-1 to TRBJ2-7, with D hard to call. V was cut by 5 bases and J by 1 base, with 9 bases left in between. The CDR3 totals 13 residues. Germline lookup yields CDR1 MGHDK and CDR2 SYGVNS. The CDR3 sequence is CASSKPRSYEQYF. The CDR3 nucleotides read TGTGCCAGCAGTAAACCTAGATCCTACGAGCAGTACTTC.

The V gene is TRBV4-2, the J gene TRBJ2-5, with 9 bases identical to TRBD2. Losses at the gene ends were 1 base for V and 4 bases for J; bases not matched to a gene: 10. CDR1 and CDR2 from the germline V gene are LGHNA and YNFKEQ. The length of the CDR3 is 17 residues. The CDR3 DNA reads as TGTGCCAGCAGCCAAGGGGGTGCGGGAGGGCCGGTAGAGACCCAGTACTTC. Amino acid sequence: CASSQGGAGGPVETQYF.

The chain recombines TRBV5-1 with TRBJ2-2; D unresolved. The germline V and J ends were trimmed by 0 bases and 1 base, with 10 bases remaining between them. Germline lookup yields CDR1 SGHRS and CDR2 YFSETQ. This CDR3 comprises 16 residues. The CDR3 reads CASSLGVSENTGELFF. The CDR3 DNA reads as TGCGCCAGCAGCTTGGGGGTCAGCGAGAACACCGGGGAGCTGTTTTTT.

CDR3 nucleotide sequence: TGTGCCAGTAGTATACGGGGTACGTACAATGAGCAGTTCTTC. It codes for CASSIRGTYNEQFF. The chain recombines TRBV19 with TRBJ2-1; a possible D gene is TRBD2 (5 bases). Trimming pared 2 bases from V and 4 bases from J, leaving 9 bases between. There are 14 residues in the CDR3. Germline V gene lookup returns CDR1 LNHDA and CDR2 SQIVND (reference sequence).

The V call is TRBV18, the J call TRBJ1-2, with TRBD1 matching over 8 bases. The CDR3 contains 15 residues. CDR1 KGHSH and CDR2 LQKENI come from the germline V gene. Unmatched junction bases numbered 6, after V lost 3 bases and J lost 3 bases. The CDR3 region has the DNA TGTGCCAGCTCACCCTGGACAGGGTTCGACTATGGCTACACCTTC. Its translation is CASSPWTGFDYGYTF.

The chain joins TRBV5-1 to TRBJ1-1, with D perhaps matching TRBD1 (6 bases). CDR3 size: 14 residues. CDR1 and CDR2 (germline): SGHRS, YFSETQ. V gave up 0 bases and J gave up 6 bases, with 12 bases separating them. This chain's CDR3 is CASSLGGGGAEAFF. CDR3 coding DNA: TGCGCCAGCAGCTTGGGGGGCGGGGGCGCTGAAGCTTTCTTT.

The gene calls are TRBV27 and TRBJ1-4, with D maybe TRBD1 (5 bases). The CDR3 is 15 amino acids. Germline V gene sequence: CDR1 MNHEY, CDR2 SMNVEV (reference sequence). V was cut by 1 base and J by 7 bases, with 13 bases left in between. CDR3 sequence reads: CASSLWGTQGEKLFF. The DNA for the CDR3 is TGTGCCAGCAGTTTATGGGGGACTCAGGGTGAAAAACTGTTTTTT.

The chain employs TRBV3-1 (or the pseudogene TRBV3-2) and TRBJ2-7; D unresolved. Germline V lookup: CDR1 LGHDT, CDR2 YNNKEL (reference sequence). The CDR3 totals 12 residues. V dropped 2 bases and J dropped 2 bases, with 4 bases sitting between them. The CDR3: CASSQSTYEQYF. In DNA, the CDR3 is TGTGCCAGCAGCCAATCCACCTACGAGCAGTACTTC.

In DNA form, the CDR3 reads TGTGCCAGCAGTTTATGGGCAGGGGCAATAGCTGGCGGTCAGCCCCAGCATTTT. This translates into CASSLWAGAIAGGQPQHF. The rearrangement links TRBV27 to TRBJ1-5; maybe TRBD1 (6 bases). Germline V gene lookup returns CDR1 MNHEY and CDR2 SMNVEV (reference sequence). This CDR3 has 18 residues. The V end lost 1 base, the J end lost 6 bases, and 22 bases lay between the germline ends.

As for this clone: One end of the junction varies from germline; a read error may be responsible. J is TRBJ2-5 and V is TRBV7-7, with D perhaps TRBD1 (6 bases). The CDR3 is 15 amino acids. The germline CDR1 and CDR2 sequences are SSHAT and FNYEAQ (reference sequence). The CDR3 bases are TGTGCTAGCAGCCCTTATGGGGGCCCGCAAGAGACCCAGTACTTC. Translating gives CASSPYGGPQETQYF.

This rearrangement joins TRBV5-1 to TRBJ2-7; TRBD1 matches 7 bases. CDR3 length: 15 amino acids. The germline V gene encodes CDR1 SGHRS and CDR2 YFSETQ. V shed 0 bases, J shed 2 bases, and the junction held 5 bases outside the gene matches. For the CDR3, the DNA is TGCGCCAGCAGCTTGGTTCGACAGGGACCCTACGAGCAGTACTTC. Its protein product is CASSLVRQGPYEQYF.

This clone was counted a few times. This sequence joins TRBV14 and TRBJ1-4; D is uncertain. V gave up 10 bases and J gave up 7 bases, with 13 bases separating them. Germline CDR1 is SGHDN and CDR2 is FVKESK. CDR3 length equals 12 residues. CDR3 sequence reads: CATRHGSEKLFF. The CDR3 region has the DNA TGTGCCACCCGACATGGGAGTGAAAAACTGTTTTTT.

This clone was detected a few times. The V gene is TRBV6-1, the J gene TRBJ2-2; D is undetermined. Trimming removed 1 base from V and 0 bases from J, with 6 bases in between. Germline CDR1 and CDR2: MNHNS and SASEGT. This CDR3 has 15 amino acids. The CDR3 is CASSEGGANTGELFF. In DNA form, the CDR3 reads TGTGCCAGCAGTGAAGGCGGAGCGAACACCGGGGAGCTGTTTTTT.

The chain combines TRBV9 with TRBJ2-2; no firm D call. Deletions cut 3 bases from V and 7 bases from J, with 19 bases between. The germline V gene encodes CDR1 SGDLS and CDR2 YYNGEE. This CDR3 has 16 residues. CDR3 sequence: CASSEGFGFSGGELFF. The CDR3 coding sequence is TGTGCCAGCAGCGAAGGCTTCGGGTTTTCGGGCGGGGAGCTGTTTTTT.

The chain carries TRBV7-9 and TRBJ2-1; the match to TRBD2 covers 8 bases. The CDR3 runs 15 residues. J was trimmed by 5 bases and V by 5 bases; bases with no gene match: 8. Germline values: CDR1 SEHNR, CDR2 FQNEAQ (reference sequence). CDR3 protein: CASSPHSGGNNEQFF. The CDR3, as DNA: TGTGCCAGCAGCCCCCACAGCGGGGGAAACAATGAGCAGTTCTTC.

This clone was observed a handful of times. This chain uses TRBV6-6 with TRBJ2-7, with 7 bases fitting TRBD1. V trimming: 6 bases; J trimming: 2 bases; junction bases outside the gene matches: 4. Germline CDR1 reads MNHNY; CDR2 reads SVGAGI (reference sequence). The CDR3 extends over 13 amino acids. CDR3 region: CASSSGQPYEQYF. The CDR3 nucleotides read TGTGCCAGCAGCTCGGGACAGCCCTACGAGCAGTACTTC.

The chain has TRBV6-4 and TRBJ2-3, with 10 bases matching TRBD2. The CDR3 is 18 residues long. Germline V lookup: CDR1 MRHNA, CDR2 SNTAGT. J lost 8 bases, V lost 0 bases, and 14 bases had no gene match. Written as DNA, the CDR3 is TGTGCCAGCAGTGACTCGGCGCTAGCGGGAGCCCTTCTGGGTACGCAGTATTTT. This gives the protein CASSDSALAGALLGTQYF.